This T cell receptor beta chain emerged from a study of blood T cells in healthy people across ages. As to this clonotype: Its specificity is not known.

The authors ran a second PCR of 7 to 11 cycles using a sample-barcoded 5' primer and a J-beta primer mix. TCRdb redid the calling of the 5' RACE reads with MiXCR, one entry per CDR3 protein. This sample has some 1.8 million distinct CDR3 sequences, with about two fifths found just once. Germline V CDR1 and CDR2: PRHDT, FYEKMQ (reference sequence). This CDR3 has 11 residues. V lost 5 bases, J lost 5 bases, and 5 bases lay in between. The donors, all healthy, were Caucasians living in Russia, aged 6 to 90. Per sample, a minimum of 6 million PBMCs were isolated. Study conclusions and caveats: Getting older went along with TCR beta diversity per million T cells dropping roughly linearly. It was held that the diversity estimates obtained from one million T cells were underestimates.

The sequence was collected from a human donor in good health. This chain joins TRBV13 and TRBJ2-3; D call uncertain. The sequenced sample was blood. The CDR3 nucleotides are TGTGCCAGCAGCGCCCGAGATACGCAGTATTTT. Protein sequence: CASSARDTQYF.